This T cell receptor (beta chain) derives from a study of vaccination and CD4 T cells after COVID-19. In the study overall: Post-vaccination specimens were collected at a median of about 68 days following dose two (range 14 to 241). Notes on the study in general: The rise in median SARS-CoV-2-reactive clonotypes, from approximately 21 to 40, was not significant.

The Oncomine TCR Beta short-read assay sequenced DNA from cultured CD4+ T cells. Using its own MiXCR run on the PCR reads, TCRdb lists one record per CDR3 protein. The table shows fewer than 15,000 distinct CDR3 sequences, with approximately 60% occurring only once. Treatment in this sample: roughly ten-day PBMC culture with coronavirus spike peptide pools or control peptides (ViraFEST assay). A word on this clonotype: The antigen remains undetermined.

Sample: CD4+ T cells from blood, cultured in vitro. The receptor comes from a human donor who had recovered from COVID-19.

CDR3 protein: CSVFGQGSPYYGYTF. The CDR3 region has the DNA TGCAGCGTTTTCGGACAGGGGTCCCCCTACTATGGCTACACCTTC. V is TRBV29-1 and J is TRBJ1-2; 9 nucleotides align to TRBD1. V lost 5 bases to trimming and J lost 3 bases; unmatched junction nucleotides: 10. The CDR3 spans 15 residues. Per the germline V gene, CDR1 is SQVTM and CDR2 is ANQGSEA.